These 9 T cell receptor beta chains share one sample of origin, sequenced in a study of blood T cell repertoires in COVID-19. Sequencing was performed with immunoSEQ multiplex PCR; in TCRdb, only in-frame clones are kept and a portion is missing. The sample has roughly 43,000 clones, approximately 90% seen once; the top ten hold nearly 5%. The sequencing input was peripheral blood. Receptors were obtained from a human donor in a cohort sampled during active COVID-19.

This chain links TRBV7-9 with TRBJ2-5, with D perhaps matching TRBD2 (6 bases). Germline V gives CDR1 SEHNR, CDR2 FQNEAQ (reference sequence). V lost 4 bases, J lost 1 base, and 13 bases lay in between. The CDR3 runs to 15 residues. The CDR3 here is CASSSWDFRQETQYF. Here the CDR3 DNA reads TGTGCCAGCAGCTCTTGGGACTTCCGCCAAGAGACCCAGTACTTC. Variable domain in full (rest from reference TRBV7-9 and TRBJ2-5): DTGVSQNPRHKITKRGQNVTFRCDPISEHNRLYWYRQTLGQGPEFLTYFQNEAQLEKSRLLSDRFSAERPKGSFSTLEIQRTEQGDSAMYLCASSSWDFRQETQYFGPGTRLLVL.

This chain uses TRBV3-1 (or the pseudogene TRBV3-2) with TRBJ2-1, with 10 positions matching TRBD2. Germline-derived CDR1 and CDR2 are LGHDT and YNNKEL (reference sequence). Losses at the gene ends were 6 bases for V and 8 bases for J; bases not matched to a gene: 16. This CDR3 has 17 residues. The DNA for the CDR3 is TGTGCCAGCAGGCAAACGCCGGGGAGCGGGAGGGCCTATGAGCAGTTCTTC. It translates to CASRQTPGSGRAYEQFF.

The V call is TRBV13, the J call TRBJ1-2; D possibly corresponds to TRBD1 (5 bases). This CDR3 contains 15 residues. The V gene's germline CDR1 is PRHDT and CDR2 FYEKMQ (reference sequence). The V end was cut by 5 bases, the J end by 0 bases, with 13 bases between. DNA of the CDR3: TGTGCCAGCAGCCTACCGGCGGGGCCTAACTATGGCTACACCTTC. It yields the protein CASSLPAGPNYGYTF.

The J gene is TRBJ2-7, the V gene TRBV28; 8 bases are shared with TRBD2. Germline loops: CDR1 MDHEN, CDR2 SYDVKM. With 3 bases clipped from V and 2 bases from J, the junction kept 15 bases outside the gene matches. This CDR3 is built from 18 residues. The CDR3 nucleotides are TGTGCCAGCAGTTTTAGCGTCATCTTGCGGGAGGCCACCTACGAGCAGTACTTC. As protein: CASSFSVILREATYEQYF.

This CDR3 is CAWKERVYNSPLHF. Here the CDR3 DNA reads TGTGCCTGGAAAGAGAGGGTCTATAATTCACCCCTCCACTTT. The V gene is TRBV30, the J gene TRBJ1-6; D ambiguous. The CDR3 has 14 residues. V shed 4 bases and J shed 3 bases, with 10 bases lying between them. The germline gives CDR1 GTSNPN, CDR2 SVGIG (reference sequence).

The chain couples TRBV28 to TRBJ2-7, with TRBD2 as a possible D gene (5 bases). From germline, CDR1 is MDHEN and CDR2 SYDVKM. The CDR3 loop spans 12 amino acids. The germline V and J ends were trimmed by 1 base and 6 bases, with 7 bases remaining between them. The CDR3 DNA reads TGTGCCAGCAGTTTATACGGGATCGAGCAGTACTTC. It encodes CASSLYGIEQYF.

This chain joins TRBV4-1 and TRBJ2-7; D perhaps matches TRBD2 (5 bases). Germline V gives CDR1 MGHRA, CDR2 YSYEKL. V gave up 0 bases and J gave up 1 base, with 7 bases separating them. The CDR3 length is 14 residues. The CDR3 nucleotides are TGCGCCAGCAGCCAAGACGGGGTTTCCTACGAGCAGTACTTC. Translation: CASSQDGVSYEQYF.

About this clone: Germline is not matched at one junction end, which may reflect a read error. In DNA, the CDR3 is TGTGCCAACAGTTACTCCGGGACAGGGGGGTACGAGCAGTACTTC. It encodes CANSYSGTGGYEQYF. The chain uses TRBV2 and TRBJ2-7, with TRBD1 matching over 11 bases. This CDR3 comprises 15 residues. Germline loops: CDR1 SNHLY, CDR2 FYNNEI.

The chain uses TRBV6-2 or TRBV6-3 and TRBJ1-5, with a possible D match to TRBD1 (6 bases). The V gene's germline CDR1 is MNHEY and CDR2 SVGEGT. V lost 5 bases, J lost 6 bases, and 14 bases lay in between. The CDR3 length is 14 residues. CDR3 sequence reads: CASSQPGDAQPQHF. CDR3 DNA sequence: TGTGCCAGCAGTCAACCAGGGGATGCTCAGCCCCAGCATTTT.